The clone carrying this TCR beta chain was counted many times. This sample is part of a study of T cells in Graves' hyperthyroidism and ophthalmopathy. Researchers amplified the TCR beta CDR3 regions from RNA transcripts. A first-round RT-PCR of the TCR CDR3 used the HTBI primer set. TCRdb used MiXCR to reprocess the multiplex PCR reads, holding one entry per CDR3 protein. This repertoire shows around 350,000 distinct CDR3 sequences, 15% to 20% found once; its top ten account for 3.7%. V lost 8 bases to trimming and J lost 0 bases, with 11 bases between them. CDR3 length: 13 residues. Germline CDR1 is KGHSH and CDR2 is LQKENI.

The sequence was obtained from a woman younger than 30 with Graves' hyperthyroidism. The sample was blood. The chain couples TRBV18 to TRBJ2-7; no clear D. CDR3 coding DNA: TGTGCCAGCAGTCCCCCCAGCTCCTACGAGCAGTACTTC. Its translation: CASSPPSSYEQYF.